This T cell receptor (beta chain) derives from a study of OX40 agonist ivuxolimab in advanced cancers. Per the germline V gene, CDR1 is MNHNS and CDR2 is SASEGT. The ends lost 6 bases at V and 5 bases at J; junction bases unmatched: 9. This CDR3 has 14 residues. Using immunoSEQ multiplex PCR, the repertoire was profiled, and TCRdb retains in-frame clones only, with some absent. Of about 83,000 clones in the sample, about 86% were seen once. This material consisted of CD4+ or CD8+ T cells sorted from blood, taken in a trial of the OX40 agonist ivuxolimab. The origin of this receptor is an adult with an advanced solid tumor such as melanoma, head and neck, liver or kidney cancer. This chain joins TRBV6-1 and TRBJ1-2; 7 bases line up with TRBD1. This CDR3 is CASRATGDSYGYTF. The CDR3, as DNA: TGTGCCAGCAGGGCAACAGGGGACTCTTATGGCTACACCTTC.